This entry describes one T cell receptor (beta chain). No antigen is known for it. These data are taken from a study of T cell responses to AZD1222 COVID-19 vaccine. Broader study findings: Along spike, vaccine-associated CD4 TCRs were found throughout, with dominance at 160-218 and 743-854. The reported proportion of spike-specific TCRs targeting unmutated variant regions was nearly half.

TCRdb's table, derived via immunoSEQ multiplex PCR, lists solely in-frame clones and lacks some. The sample yields about 130,000 clones, over 80% seen once. This clonotype originated in an adult who received the AZD1222 COVID-19 vaccine. Sequenced material: peripheral blood, taken 28 days after the second AZD1222 dose.

The CDR3 region is CASRDRGVQPQHF. In DNA form, the CDR3 reads TGTGCCAGTAGGGACAGGGGGGTGCAGCCCCAGCATTTT. The rearrangement uses TRBV19 and TRBJ1-5, with 10 bases fitting TRBD1. CDR1 LNHDA and CDR2 SQIVND come from the germline V gene (reference sequence). V trimming: 6 bases; J trimming: 7 bases; junction bases outside the gene matches: 3. This CDR3 has 13 amino acids.